This T cell receptor beta chain appears in the sequencing data of a study of blood T cell repertoires in COVID-19 (dated by TCRdb to the early 2020s). Some background on the complete study: Samples covering the acute and convalescent phases of COVID-19 were provided by collaborators in the United States, Italy and Spain. The sample metadata nearly always contained a de-identified subject ID, COVID-19 status, age in years and sex. Where available, HLA class I and class II types were obtained from metadata supplied by the sample provider rather than from assay-based typing. The repertoires were released in a freely available public database intended as a resource for research on the immune response to SARS-CoV-2. The material from the prospective study consisted of cDNA or gDNA derived from T cells, B-cell-depleted T cells, or PBMCs. Subjects who had been exposed to COVID-19, were actively infected with it, or had recovered from it provided the deeply sampled blood TCRbeta repertoires that made up the dataset. The samples were drawn from two sources: the first 160 participants of the ongoing ImmuneRACE study, and 1,254 subjects contributed by 6 global collaborators. The study at large found these results: Clinical and demographic metadata were provided uncurated, with the amount varying by source and participant.

TCRbeta CDR3 regions were amplified from genomic DNA by means of the immunoSEQ Assay, a bias-controlled multiplex PCR. The published analysis was carried out like this. Nucleated cell counts per sample were estimated from amplification of reference gene primers within the assay. Sequence reads were collapsed and filtered to measure the absolute abundance of every unique TCRbeta CDR3 rearrangement. For each sample, productive Simpson clonality was calculated by taking the square root of Simpson's diversity index across productive rearrangements. Sourced from immuneACCESS, this table was stored by TCRdb with only in-frame sequences that have V and J called. A share of the clones is absent; for the studies checked, an unresolved V gene accounts for under half, and the remainder has no known explanation. V, J and clone size derive from that table, while D and trimming were established from the DNA sequence. The sample table lists about 280,000 clones, roughly 89% of them with a count of one. 1.5% to 2% of the sample is in the top ten clones.

Taken from cysteine to phenylalanine, the CDR3 has 16 residues. The only DNA kept is the CDR3, 48 bases in frame from the first base. The germline V gene (reference sequence) gives CDR1 as LGHDT and CDR2 as YNNKEL. V loses 3 bases at its end and J loses 3 bases; junction bases beyond the gene matches: 7. A remark on this clone: Its antigen is still unknown. The input lacks base qualities; no much larger clone sits a single base away.

Participants in the prospective study were enrolled through a virtual design, were aged roughly 18 to 100 years, and lived in about 25 United States geographic areas. To assign participants to cohorts, the prospective study relied on clinical history that participants themselves reported in a screening survey and a study questionnaire. Recovered participants in ImmuneRACE Cohort 3 were defined as having two consecutive negative NP/OP PCR tests, clearance from a healthcare professional, or resolution of symptoms. Each participant in the prospective study had whole blood, serum and a nasopharyngeal or oropharyngeal swab collected by mobile phlebotomists. Participants in the prospective study had the option to provide additional blood draws and questionnaires over an approximately 2-month period. Blood samples from the prospective study were shipped frozen or at room temperature prior to DNA extraction.

Here the chain combines TRBV3-1 (or the pseudogene TRBV3-2) and TRBJ2-2, with 7 middle bases fitting TRBD2. Sample: PBMCs or T cells enriched from blood (not recorded which). The TCR comes from a woman aged 55 to 70 who had recovered from COVID-19. The DNA sequence reads TGTGCCAGCAGCCAGAAACTAGCGCCACACACCGGGGAGCTGTTTTTT. Its protein reads: CASSQKLAPHTGELFF.